These 26 T cell receptor beta chains came from one sample sequenced in a study of shared T cell receptors in the human thymus. The protocol was immunoSEQ multiplex PCR, while the TCRdb copy is restricted to in-frame clones and leaves out a portion. Of 700,000 or so clones in the sample, over 75% are singletons; the top ten hold more than 0.01%. The same data also went into a second study, on human thymus T cells.

Source material: thymocytes. The receptors derive from a girl younger than two with a congenital heart defect.

As regards this clone: This sample also contains other DNA sequences that code for the same CDR3. CDR3 sequence: CASSGRGLNTEAFF. The CDR3 coding sequence is TGTGCCAGCAGTGGGAGGGGTCTGAACACTGAAGCTTTCTTT. This chain links TRBV6-1 with TRBJ1-1; maybe TRBD1 (5 bases). CDR1 is MNHNS and CDR2 is SASEGT in the germline V gene. The CDR3 is 14 amino acids. V was shortened by 4 bases and J by 0 bases, with 9 bases between the two germline ends.

The V and J genes are TRBV29-1 and TRBJ2-7; 7 bases map to TRBD2. The V segment lost 6 bases and the J segment 4 bases; nucleotides outside the gene matches: 6. Germline-derived CDR1 and CDR2 are SQVTM and ANQGSEA. The CDR3 loop spans 12 amino acids. As DNA, the CDR3 is TGCAGCGTGACGGACGGGAGGTACGAGCAGTACTTC. It encodes CSVTDGRYEQYF.

This clone was recorded once. The chain recombines TRBV7-2 with TRBJ1-2; D may be TRBD1 (5 bases). The germline V and J ends were trimmed by 1 base and 4 bases, with 13 bases remaining between them. The CDR3 spans 15 residues. Germline CDR1 is SGHTA and CDR2 is FQGNSA. CDR3 nucleotide sequence: TGTGCCAGCAGCTTAGGACCGCAGGGACTCTATGGCTACACCTTC. Its translation: CASSLGPQGLYGYTF.

The rearrangement joins TRBV5-6 to TRBJ2-3, with D perhaps TRBD2 (5 bases). This CDR3 contains 14 residues. Germline assignment: CDR1 SGHDT and CDR2 YYEEEE. V dropped 0 bases and J dropped 1 base, with 6 bases sitting between them. CDR3 in amino acids: CASSLDGGTDTQYF. The CDR3, as DNA: TGTGCCAGCAGCTTGGACGGGGGCACAGATACGCAGTATTTT.

The chain carries TRBV5-1 and TRBJ1-6; tentative D call: TRBD1 (5 bases). Germline V CDR1 and CDR2: SGHRS, YFSETQ. V lost 0 bases to trimming and J lost 2 bases, with 12 bases between them. The CDR3 contains 17 residues. The CDR3: CASSLGPQGPYNSPLHF. The CDR3 region has the DNA TGCGCCAGCAGCTTGGGACCCCAGGGCCCCTATAATTCACCCCTCCACTTT.

This chain links TRBV14 with TRBJ1-2; no clear D gene. Germline V gives CDR1 SGHDN, CDR2 FVKESK. Trimming took off 3 bases at V and 8 bases at J, with 10 bases between the two ends. The CDR3 runs 12 residues. CDR3 in amino acids: CASSHWAKGYTF. The DNA of the CDR3 is TGTGCCAGCAGCCATTGGGCGAAGGGCTACACCTTC.

V usage is TRBV27 and J usage is TRBJ2-1; 15 bases align to TRBD2. V dropped 5 bases and J dropped 8; count of bases not matched to a gene: 13. The CDR3 has 18 amino acids. Germline V gene sequence: CDR1 MNHEY, CDR2 SMNVEV (reference sequence). The CDR3, as DNA: TGTGCCAGCAGTCCCCGTCCGGGACTAGCGGGGGGAAGGGATGAGCAGTTCTTC. It translates to CASSPRPGLAGGRDEQFF.

This chain links TRBV6-1 with TRBJ2-7; 7 positions agree with TRBD2. With 3 bases clipped from V and 2 bases from J, the junction kept 10 bases outside the gene matches. CDR1 and CDR2 (germline): MNHNS, SASEGT. This CDR3 is built from 16 residues. For the CDR3, the DNA is TGTGCCAGCAGTGACACTGCGGGCGGGGGTACCTACGAGCAGTACTTC. This encodes CASSDTAGGGTYEQYF.

This clone was counted a few times. J is TRBJ1-2 and V is TRBV11-2; 9 bases align to TRBD1. Trimming removed 4 bases from V and 8 bases from J; junction bases left unmatched: 17. The germline V gene encodes CDR1 SGHAT and CDR2 FQNNGV. The CDR3 is 17 residues long. The DNA of the CDR3 is TGTGCCAGCAGCTCTAAGGAAGGACAGGGGAGGGAGGAGGGCTACACCTTC. Amino acids: CASSSKEGQGREEGYTF.

Turning to this clone: The sample holds other DNA sequences that translate to the same CDR3. The chain links TRBV4-3 to TRBJ2-7; 7 bases line up with TRBD1. CDR1 and CDR2 (germline): LGHNA, YSLEER. CDR3 length equals 15 residues. The ends lost 2 bases at V and 8 bases at J; junction bases unmatched: 12. The DNA of the CDR3 is TGCGCCAGCAGCCAAACTGGACAGGAAAGACCCAAGCAGTACTTC. It is translated as CASSQTGQERPKQYF.

The rearrangement joins TRBV27 to TRBJ1-1; 7 bases fit TRBD1. The germline V gene has CDR1 MNHEY and CDR2 SMNVEV (reference sequence). With V trimmed by 1 base and J by 4 bases, 0 bases remained unmatched. This CDR3 is built from 13 residues. The CDR3 spells CASSLYRGTEAFF. DNA of the CDR3: TGTGCCAGCAGTTTATACAGGGGCACTGAAGCTTTCTTT.

V and J are TRBV7-8 and TRBJ1-2; tentative D call: TRBD1 (5 bases). With 5 bases removed from V and 8 bases from J, the gap between germline ends came to 12 bases. The CDR3 loop spans 12 amino acids. CDR1 is SGHVS, CDR2 FQNEAQ, per germline. CDR3 nucleotide sequence: TGTGCCAGCAGCCCGGGGGGGAAGGGCTACACCTTC. This gives the protein CASSPGGKGYTF.

This clone has just a few counts. The chain couples TRBV7-6 to TRBJ2-3; 14 nucleotides match TRBD2. Trimming removed 3 bases from V and 3 bases from J; junction bases left unmatched: 2. The CDR3 totals 16 residues. Germline CDR1 and CDR2: SGHVS and FNYEAQ. The CDR3 region is CASSFGLAGGTDTQYF. In DNA, the CDR3 is TGTGCCAGCAGCTTTGGACTAGCGGGGGGAACAGATACGCAGTATTTT.

CDR3 bases: TGTGCCAGTATCGCGGTCCGGGAGAGGAAACTGTTTTTT. Protein sequence: CASIAVRERKLFF. The V call is TRBV19, the J call TRBJ1-4; unclear D gene. Germline V gene lookup returns CDR1 LNHDA and CDR2 SQIVND (reference sequence). Trimming took off 7 bases at V and 11 bases at J, with 17 bases between the two ends. The CDR3 runs 13 residues.

The chain couples TRBV19 to TRBJ2-5; 9 bases agree with TRBD2. This CDR3 comprises 17 residues. With V trimmed by 1 base and J by 5 bases, 11 bases remained unmatched. Germline loops: CDR1 LNHDA, CDR2 SQIVND (reference sequence). The CDR3 DNA sequence: TGTGCCAGTAGTATAGGAAGGCGGGGGGGCCCCAGTGAGACCCAGTACTTC. The encoded protein is CASSIGRRGGPSETQYF.

Points on this clone: The conserved phenylalanine or tryptophan is not found at the CDR3 terminus, so this likely reflects a read error. The V and J genes are TRBV6-5 and TRBJ1-1, with D perhaps matching TRBD1 (6 bases). The germline CDR1 and CDR2 sequences are MNHEY and SVGAGI. The CDR3 is made up of 15 amino acids. V lost 3 bases to trimming and J lost 2 bases, with 13 bases between them. The CDR3 DNA is TGTGCCAGCAGTTATCTTCAGGGGTCTAACACTGAAGCTTTCCTT. Its protein is CASSYLQGSNTEAFL.

The gene calls are TRBV7-9 and TRBJ1-2; weak D call: TRBD1 (6 bases). The V end lost 3 bases, the J end lost 8 bases, and 16 bases lay between the germline ends. CDR1 SEHNR and CDR2 FQNEAQ come from the germline V gene (reference sequence). The CDR3 covers 14 residues. The DNA for the CDR3 is TGTGCCAGCAGCTTCCACCGACAGGTCAACGGCTACACCTTC. Translating it yields CASSFHRQVNGYTF.

CDR3 sequence (DNA): TGTGCCAGCAGTGCCAGAAATAGCAATCAGCCCCAGCATTTT. It encodes CASSARNSNQPQHF. The chain has TRBV6-6 and TRBJ1-5, with no clear D. This CDR3 contains 14 residues. Trimming removed 5 bases from V and 0 bases from J, with 8 bases in between. Germline CDR1 and CDR2: MNHNY and SVGAGI (reference sequence).

The genes are TRBV29-1 and TRBJ1-1; 7 bases line up with TRBD1. With 5 bases clipped from V and 0 bases from J, the junction kept 18 bases outside the gene matches. Germline CDR1 is SQVTM and CDR2 is ANQGSEA. The CDR3 is made up of 18 amino acids. CDR3 sequence reads: CSVSMARDRRSLNTEAFF. The CDR3, as DNA: TGCAGCGTTAGTATGGCAAGGGACAGAAGATCGTTGAACACTGAAGCTTTCTTT.

The gene calls are TRBV7-9 and TRBJ2-2; 12 nucleotides line up with TRBD2. V shed 4 bases, J shed 6 bases, and the junction held 9 bases outside the gene matches. Germline CDR1 SEHNR, CDR2 FQNEAQ (reference sequence). This CDR3 has 17 amino acids. In nucleotides, the CDR3 is TGTGCCAGCAGCTCCCGACTAGCGGGGGATCCTGCCGGGGAGCTGTTTTTT. Protein product: CASSSRLAGDPAGELFF.

This rearrangement joins TRBV7-4 to TRBJ2-2, with a weak D call TRBD2 (5 bases). The V gene's germline CDR1 is SGHVT and CDR2 SQSDAQ. The CDR3 is 19 amino acids. V dropped 6 bases and J dropped 3 bases, with 26 bases sitting between them. CDR3 amino acids: CASRTPRVQQQKHTGELFF. The CDR3 DNA is TGTGCCAGCAGGACTCCGCGGGTACAGCAACAAAAACACACCGGGGAGCTGTTTTTT.

This rearrangement joins TRBV5-6 to TRBJ2-4; D is possibly TRBD2 (6 bases). The germline V gene encodes CDR1 SGHDT and CDR2 YYEEEE. Deletions cut 4 bases from V and 0 bases from J, with 20 bases between. CDR3 size: 18 residues. The CDR3: CASSNDGTEGLAKNIQYF. The CDR3 DNA is TGTGCCAGCAGCAACGACGGGACGGAGGGCTTAGCCAAAAACATTCAGTACTTC. The variable domain in full, with the rest retrieved from reference TRBV5-6 and TRBJ2-4, is DAGVTQSPTHLIKTRGQQVTLRCSPKSGHDTVSWYQQALGQGPQFIFQYYEEEERQRGNFPDRFSGHQFPNYSSELNVNALLLGDSALYLCASSNDGTEGLAKNIQYFGAGTRLSVL.

This clone appeared a single time. V usage is TRBV9 and J usage is TRBJ1-3, with D possibly matching TRBD1 (6 bases). Trimming stripped 4 bases from V and 4 bases from J, with 15 bases between. CDR3 size: 15 residues. CDR1 and CDR2 from the germline V gene are SGDLS and YYNGEE. The CDR3 region has the DNA TGTGCCAGCAGCCCTCACAGGGTACAAGGAAACACCATATATTTT. Its translation: CASSPHRVQGNTIYF.

V is TRBV5-1 and J is TRBJ2-7; 7 nucleotides agree with TRBD2. With V trimmed by 4 bases and J by 2 bases, 15 bases remained unmatched. Per the germline V gene, CDR1 is SGHRS and CDR2 is YFSETQ. The CDR3 is 17 amino acids. CDR3 nucleotides: TGCGCCAGCAGCCCACGCCTCCGGGACTACACCACCTACGAGCAGTACTTC. Translation: CASSPRLRDYTTYEQYF.

The chain joins TRBV7-9 to TRBJ1-6; 7 bases map to TRBD1. The ends lost 5 bases at V and 0 bases at J; junction bases unmatched: 13. CDR1 is SEHNR, CDR2 FQNEAQ, per germline (reference sequence). CDR3 size: 19 residues. For the CDR3, the DNA is TGTGCCAGCAGCCCGGGACAGCCTGAGTGGGGCTCCTATAATTCACCCCTCCACTTT. This sequence encodes CASSPGQPEWGSYNSPLHF.

The V call is TRBV29-1, the J call TRBJ2-3; 8 bases line up with TRBD2. CDR1 is SQVTM and CDR2 is ANQGSEA in the germline V gene. This CDR3 is 13 amino acids long. The trim removed 5 bases at V and 4 bases at J, leaving 5 bases unmatched. The CDR3 sequence: CSVWSGGPDTQYF. The CDR3 region has the DNA TGCAGCGTTTGGAGCGGGGGACCAGATACGCAGTATTTT.